Listed below are T cell receptor beta chains from one sample, sequenced in a study of blood T cells in healthy people across ages. MiXCR was run by TCRdb on the 5' RACE reads, yielding one entry per CDR3 protein. The sample holds 1.5 million or so distinct CDR3 sequences, roughly 43% seen once. Sequenced: blood. The receptor set was obtained from a woman aged 18-29 years in good health. The CDR3 runs from the conserved cysteine through the conserved F or W. The size field is filled for only some rows; it gives once, few, many or a size class.

- | TRBJ2-1 | TRBV6-1 | CASSERAYNEQFF
- | TRBJ1-2 | TRBV13 | CASSSDRELYYGYTF
- | TRBJ2-4 | TRBV20-1 | CSASGEAKNIQYF
- | TRBJ1-5 | TRBV9 | CASGTDQPQHF
- | TRBJ1-6 | TRBV14 | CASSQAGGNSYNSPLHF
- | TRBJ2-1 | TRBV5-1 | CATGTTFEDEQFF
- | TRBJ2-2 | TRBV9 | CASSVGMGLNGELFF
- | TRBJ1-2 | TRBV5-6 | CASSSTGSALVSYGYTF
- | TRBJ2-3 | TRBV4-1 | CASSQNRDSLPDTQYF
- | TRBJ1-2 | TRBV15 | CATSRDGAGIYGYTF
- | TRBJ2-7 | TRBV6-5 | CASTRTGGGGFYEQYF
- | TRBJ1-1 | TRBV4-3 | CASSQASTGDYTEAFF
many | TRBJ1-5 | TRBV7-2 | CASSGQGGQPQHF
- | TRBJ1-2 | TRBV20-1 | CSAQGVGYGYTF
- | TRBJ1-5 | TRBV15 | CATSYSPNQPQHF
few | TRBJ2-3 | TRBV20-1 | CSARDRTSGIWDTQYF
few | - | TRBV27 | CASSNGAGWSYEQYF
- | TRBJ2-5 | TRBV7-2 | CASSLMTGRWETQYF
- | TRBJ1-2 | TRBV5-6 | CASGGTPNYGYTF
- | - | TRBV6-2/TRBV6-3 | CASRLAGVAYNEQYF
- | TRBJ2-1 | TRBV9 | CASSELAGGFDEQFF
- | TRBJ1-3 | TRBV4-3 | CASSQEGNSFGNTTYF
- | TRBJ1-1 | TRBV7-2 | CASSQTWDTEAFF
- | TRBJ1-1 | TRBV10-3 | CAISESSGAFIEAFF
- | TRBJ2-7 | TRBV4-2 | CASSQGTGLADYEQYF
few | TRBJ2-3 | TRBV7-2 | CASSLMVLTSTDTQYF
- | TRBJ2-2 | TRBV12-3/TRBV12-4 | CASISFRGGNTGELFF
- | TRBJ2-1 | TRBV2 | CASSVEGPSSYNEQFF
- | - | TRBV3-1 | CASSPGTSGGKTQYF
few | TRBJ1-2 | TRBV9 | CASSPGQGAVKGYTF
- | TRBJ1-2 | TRBV6-5 | CASTMRAAYSNYGYTF
- | TRBJ2-7 | TRBV7-8 | CASSFAGGINEQYF
few | TRBJ2-1 | TRBV9 | CASSVAWTSGGVGEQFF
- | TRBJ1-2 | TRBV29-1 | CSVEGQTRYGYTF
few | TRBJ2-1 | TRBV10-2 | CASSEMLADNEQFF
- | TRBJ1-2 | TRBV2 | CVSSGGANYGYTF
- | TRBJ2-1 | TRBV6-5 | CASSYRAGCAYNEQFF
- | - | TRBV9 | CASSVAASGGLSSYNEQYF
- | TRBJ2-1 | TRBV10-3 | CAISGSVPAQGFGNEQFF
- | TRBJ1-2 | TRBV2 | CASSEGTGGEGYTF
few | TRBJ2-1 | TRBV27 | CASSLSGFSSYNEQFF
few | TRBJ2-7 | TRBV4-3 | CASSQRQGKQYF
- | TRBJ2-3 | TRBV7-2 | CASSKVRVRDTDTQYF
- | TRBJ2-2 | TRBV4-3 | CASSRPTKGEGNTGELFF
- | TRBJ2-1 | TRBV2 | CASMSEPYNEQFF
- | TRBJ1-2 | TRBV12-3/TRBV12-4 | CAGSPGHRVFTF
- | TRBJ2-1 | TRBV7-8 | CASSLAGRVRMGEQFF
- | TRBJ2-3 | TRBV20-1 | CSARDRVASTDTQYF
- | TRBJ2-3 | TRBV24-1 | CATSDPGQGSTDTQYF
- | TRBJ1-1 | TRBV7-2 | CASSNQLNAEAFF
many | TRBJ2-3 | TRBV4-3 | CASSQEFTGSADTQYF
few | TRBJ1-2 | TRBV30 | CASRTRVNYGYTF
few | TRBJ1-2 | TRBV4-3 | CASSQDLLSQTPGGGYTF